This record covers a single T cell receptor (beta chain). The data were taken from a study of blood T cells in healthy people across ages. The second PCR ran about 6 to 11 cycles with a sample-barcoded 5' primer and J-beta primers. TCRdb independently ran MiXCR on the 5' RACE reads; one entry per CDR3 protein. The sample yields hundreds of thousands of distinct CDR3 sequences, roughly 24% seen once. The CDR3 is 13 residues long. With 8 bases removed from V and 4 bases from J, the gap between germline ends came to 17 bases. Germline CDR1 reads SQVTM; CDR2 reads ANQGSEA. These same data were also listed under a study on T cells of mothers and their children.

The receptor comes from a boy under 18 in good health. The sample taken for sequencing was blood. V is TRBV29-1 and J is TRBJ1-2; D remains ambiguous. CDR3 sequence reads: CSSLSPGSYGYTF. DNA for the CDR3: TGCAGCTCCCTTTCCCCCGGTTCCTATGGCTACACCTTC.